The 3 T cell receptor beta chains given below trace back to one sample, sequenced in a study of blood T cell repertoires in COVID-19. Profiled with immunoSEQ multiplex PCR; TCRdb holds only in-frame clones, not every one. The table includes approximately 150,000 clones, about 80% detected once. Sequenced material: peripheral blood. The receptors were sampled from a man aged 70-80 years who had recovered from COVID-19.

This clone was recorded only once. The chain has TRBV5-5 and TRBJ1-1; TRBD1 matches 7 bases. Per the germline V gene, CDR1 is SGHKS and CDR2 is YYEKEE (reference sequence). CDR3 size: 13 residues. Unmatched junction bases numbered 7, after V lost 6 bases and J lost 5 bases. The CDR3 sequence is CASIKTGRTEAFF. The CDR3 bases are TGTGCCAGCATAAAGACAGGGAGGACTGAAGCTTTCTTT.

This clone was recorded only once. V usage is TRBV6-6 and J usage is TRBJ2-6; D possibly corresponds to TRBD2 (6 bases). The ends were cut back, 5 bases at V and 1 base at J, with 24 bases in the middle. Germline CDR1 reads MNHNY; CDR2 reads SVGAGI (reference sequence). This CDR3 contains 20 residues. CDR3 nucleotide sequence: TGTGCCAGCAGTCGACTAGTTGGCCGATCTTCCCCTTCTGGGGCCAACGTCCTGACTTTC. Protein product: CASSRLVGRSSPSGANVLTF.

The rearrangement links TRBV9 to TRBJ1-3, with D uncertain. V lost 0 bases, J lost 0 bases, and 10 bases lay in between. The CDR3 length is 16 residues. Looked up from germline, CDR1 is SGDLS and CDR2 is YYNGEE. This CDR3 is CASSVGQRSSGNTIYF. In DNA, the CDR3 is TGTGCCAGCAGCGTAGGGCAGCGAAGCTCTGGAAACACCATATATTTT.